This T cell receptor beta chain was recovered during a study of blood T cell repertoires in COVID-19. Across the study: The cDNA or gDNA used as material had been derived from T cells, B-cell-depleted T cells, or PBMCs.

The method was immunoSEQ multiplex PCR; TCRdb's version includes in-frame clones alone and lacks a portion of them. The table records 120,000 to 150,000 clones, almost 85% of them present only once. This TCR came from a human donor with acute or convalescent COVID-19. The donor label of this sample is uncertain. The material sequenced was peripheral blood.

In DNA, the CDR3 is TGTGCCAGCAGCTTAGTACAGGGCCTCACAGATACGCAGTATTTT. Amino acids: CASSLVQGLTDTQYF. V usage is TRBV11-2 and J usage is TRBJ2-3; tentative D call: TRBD1 (6 bases). Trimming removed 1 base at V and 2 bases at J, with 10 bases between. CDR1 and CDR2 from the germline V gene are SGHAT and FQNNGV. The CDR3 spans 15 residues.